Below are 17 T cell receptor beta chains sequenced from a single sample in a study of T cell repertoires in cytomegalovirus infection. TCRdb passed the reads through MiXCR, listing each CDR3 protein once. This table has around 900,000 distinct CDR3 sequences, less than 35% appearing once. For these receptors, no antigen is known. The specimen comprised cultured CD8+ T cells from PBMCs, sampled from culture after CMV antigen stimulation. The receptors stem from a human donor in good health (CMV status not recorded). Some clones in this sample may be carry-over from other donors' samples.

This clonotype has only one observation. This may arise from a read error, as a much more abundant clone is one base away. In DNA, the CDR3 is TGTGACAGCAGCTTGACAGGGGAGAACACTGAAGCTTTCTTT. Translating it yields CDSSLTGENTEAFF. The chain recombines TRBV7-2 with TRBJ1-1, with 8 bases fitting TRBD1. The CDR3 runs 14 residues. Per the germline V gene, CDR1 is SGHTA and CDR2 is FQGNSA.

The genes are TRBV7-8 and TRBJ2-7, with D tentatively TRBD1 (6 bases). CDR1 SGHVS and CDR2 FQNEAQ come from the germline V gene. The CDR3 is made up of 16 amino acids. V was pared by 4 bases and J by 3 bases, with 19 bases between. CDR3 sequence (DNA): TGTGCCAGCAGCTCCCAAAGCTGGGACAAGAGCTACGAGCAGTACGTC. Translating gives CASSSQSWDKSYEQYV.

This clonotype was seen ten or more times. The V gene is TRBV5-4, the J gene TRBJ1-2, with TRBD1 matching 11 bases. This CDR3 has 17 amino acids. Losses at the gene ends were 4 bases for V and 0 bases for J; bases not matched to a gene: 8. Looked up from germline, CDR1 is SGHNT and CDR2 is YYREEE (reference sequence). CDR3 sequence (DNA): TGTGCCAGCAGCCCGAGGGACAGGGGGATTTCTAACTATGGCTACACCTTC. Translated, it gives CASSPRDRGISNYGYTF. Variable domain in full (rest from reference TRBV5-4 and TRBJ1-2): ETGVTQSPTHLIKTRGQQVTLRCSSQSGHNTVSWYQQALGQGPQFIFQYYREEENGRGNFPPRFSGLQFPNYSSELNVNALELDDSALYLCASSPRDRGISNYGYTFGSGTRLTVV.

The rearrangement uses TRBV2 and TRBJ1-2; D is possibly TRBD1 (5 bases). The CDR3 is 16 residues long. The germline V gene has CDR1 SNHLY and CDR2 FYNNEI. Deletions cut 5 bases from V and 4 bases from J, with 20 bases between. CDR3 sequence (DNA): TGTGCCAGCAGTTTCTGGGACTCCCCAGTAGGCTATGGCTACACCTTC. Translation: CASSFWDSPVGYGYTF. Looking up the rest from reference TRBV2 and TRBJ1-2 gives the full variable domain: EPEVTQTPSHQVTQMGQEVILRCVPISNHLYFYWYRQILGQKVEFLVSFYNNEISEKSEIFDDQFSVERPDGSNFTLKIRSTKLEDSAMYFCASSFWDSPVGYGYTFGSGTRLTVV.

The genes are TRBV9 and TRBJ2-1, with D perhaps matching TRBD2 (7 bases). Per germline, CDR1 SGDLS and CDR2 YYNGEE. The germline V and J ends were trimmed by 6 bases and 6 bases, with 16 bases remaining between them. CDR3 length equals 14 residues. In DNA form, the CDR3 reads TGTGCCAGCAATGGGGGGGGGCCTCTCAATGAGCAGTTCTTC. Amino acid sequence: CASNGGGPLNEQFF.

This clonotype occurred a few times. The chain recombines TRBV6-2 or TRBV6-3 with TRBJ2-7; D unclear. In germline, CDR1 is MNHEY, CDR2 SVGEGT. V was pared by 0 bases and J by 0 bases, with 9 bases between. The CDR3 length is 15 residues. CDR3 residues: CASSYSARSSYEQYV. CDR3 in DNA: TGTGCCAGCAGTTACTCCGCCAGGAGCTCCTACGAGCAGTACGTC.

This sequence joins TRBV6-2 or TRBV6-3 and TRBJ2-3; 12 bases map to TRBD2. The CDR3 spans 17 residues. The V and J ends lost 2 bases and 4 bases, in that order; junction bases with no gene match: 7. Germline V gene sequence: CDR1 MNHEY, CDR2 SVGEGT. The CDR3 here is CASSYPSLAGGPDTQYF. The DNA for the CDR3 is TGTGCCAGCAGTTACCCGTCTCTAGCGGGGGGGCCAGATACGCAGTATTTT.

CDR3 in DNA: TGTGCCAGCAGTAAATGGACAGGAGAGAACACTGAAGCTTTCTTT. Translated, it gives CASSKWTGENTEAFF. The rearrangement joins TRBV6-1 to TRBJ1-1, with 7 bases that match TRBD1. Trimming cost V 5 bases and J 1 base; bases outside gene matches: 7. The CDR3 spans 15 residues. Germline lookup yields CDR1 MNHNS and CDR2 SASEGT.

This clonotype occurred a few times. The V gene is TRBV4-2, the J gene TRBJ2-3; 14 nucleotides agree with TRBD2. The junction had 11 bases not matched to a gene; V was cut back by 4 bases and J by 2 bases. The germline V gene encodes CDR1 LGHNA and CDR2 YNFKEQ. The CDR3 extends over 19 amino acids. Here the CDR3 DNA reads TGTGCCAGCAGCCTTTCCGGGACTAGCGGGGGTTTATACACAGATACGCAGTATTTT. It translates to CASSLSGTSGGLYTDTQYF.

CDR3 bases: TGCGCCAGCAGCCAAGATTCCGGGACAGGGGCCCTCTACACTGAAGCTTTCTTT. Its protein product is CASSQDSGTGALYTEAFF. This rearrangement joins TRBV4-1 to TRBJ1-1; 10 bases are shared with TRBD1. The CDR3 contains 18 residues. The junction had 10 bases not matched to a gene; V was cut back by 0 bases and J by 3 bases. Germline-derived CDR1 and CDR2 are MGHRA and YSYEKL.

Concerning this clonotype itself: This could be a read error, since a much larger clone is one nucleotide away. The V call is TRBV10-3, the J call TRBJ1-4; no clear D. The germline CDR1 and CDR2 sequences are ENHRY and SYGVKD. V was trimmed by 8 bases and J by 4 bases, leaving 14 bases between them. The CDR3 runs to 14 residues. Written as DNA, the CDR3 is TGTGCCATCGCCCGTGGCGGGAGTAATGAAAAACTGTTTTTT. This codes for CAIARGGSNEKLFF.

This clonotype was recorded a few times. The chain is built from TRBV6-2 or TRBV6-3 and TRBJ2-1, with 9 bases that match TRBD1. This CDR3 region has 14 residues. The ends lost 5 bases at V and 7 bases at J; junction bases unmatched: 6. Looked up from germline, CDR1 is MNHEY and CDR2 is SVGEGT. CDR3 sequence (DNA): TGTGCCAGCAGTACAGGGACAGGGTGGAATGAGCAGTTCTTC. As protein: CASSTGTGWNEQFF.

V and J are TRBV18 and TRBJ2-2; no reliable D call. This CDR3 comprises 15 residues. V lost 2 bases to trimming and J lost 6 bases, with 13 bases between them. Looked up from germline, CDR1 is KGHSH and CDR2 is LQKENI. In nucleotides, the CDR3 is TGTGCCAGCTCACCAAAACGGTGGCACGCCGGGGAGCTGTTTTTT. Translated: CASSPKRWHAGELFF.

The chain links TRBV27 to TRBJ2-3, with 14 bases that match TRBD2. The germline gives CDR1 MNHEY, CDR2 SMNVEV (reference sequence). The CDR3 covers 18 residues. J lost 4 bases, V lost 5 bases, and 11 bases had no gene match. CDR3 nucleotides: TGTGCCAGCAGTGCCCGACTAGCGGGGGGGCCTCTCGCAGATACGCAGTATTTT. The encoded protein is CASSARLAGGPLADTQYF.

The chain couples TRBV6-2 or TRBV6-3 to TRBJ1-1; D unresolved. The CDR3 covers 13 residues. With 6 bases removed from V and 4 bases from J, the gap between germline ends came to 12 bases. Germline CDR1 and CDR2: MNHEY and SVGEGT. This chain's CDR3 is CASRIRVSTEAFF. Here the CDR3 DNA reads TGTGCCAGCAGAATACGGGTGAGCACTGAAGCTTTCTTT.

The CDR3 spells CASSEPGEHRELFF. CDR3 DNA: TGCGCCAGCAGTGAGCCCGGAGAACACCGGGAGCTGTTTTTT. This rearrangement joins TRBV10-1 to TRBJ2-2; no clear D. The V gene lost 2 bases and the J gene lost 9 bases, with 13 bases spanning the gap. The CDR3 consists of 14 residues. The V gene's germline CDR1 is WNHNN and CDR2 SYGVQD (reference sequence).

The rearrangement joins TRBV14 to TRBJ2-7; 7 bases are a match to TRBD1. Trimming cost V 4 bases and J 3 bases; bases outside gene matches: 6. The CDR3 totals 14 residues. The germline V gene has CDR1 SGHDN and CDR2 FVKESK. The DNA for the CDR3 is TGTGCCAGCAGCCTACCGGGACAGCTCTACGAGCAGTACTTC. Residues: CASSLPGQLYEQYF.